Each of the 19 T cell receptor beta chains below was sequenced from the same sample in a study of cytomegalovirus exposure and HLA in healthy donors. Use of 60 Vbeta and 13 Jbeta primers characterized the PCR. Sequencing was performed with immunoSEQ multiplex PCR; in TCRdb, only in-frame clones are kept and a portion is missing. This sample has around 150,000 clones, with around 85% found just once. The sequencing sample was made of PBMCs. The receptors originated from a man younger than 30 in good health and CMV-seropositive.

This chain uses TRBV6-1 with TRBJ2-2; a weak D match, TRBD2 (6 bases). V lost 2 bases and J 4 bases, leaving 17 bases between the germline ends. Germline CDR1 and CDR2: MNHNS and SASEGT. This CDR3 is built from 17 residues. The CDR3 DNA reads as TGTGCCAGCAGTGAAAGGCGGTCGGGGGTTGGCACCGGGGAGCTGTTTTTT. This encodes CASSERRSGVGTGELFF.

The CDR3 loop reads CASSLAAGTNYGYTF. CDR3 nucleotide sequence: TGTGCCAGCAGTTTAGCAGCAGGAACTAACTATGGCTACACCTTC. V is TRBV27 and J is TRBJ1-2; D is unclear. The V gene lost 2 bases and the J gene lost 0 bases, with 10 bases spanning the gap. This CDR3 comprises 15 residues. Looked up from germline, CDR1 is MNHEY and CDR2 is SMNVEV (reference sequence).

The V gene is TRBV9, the J gene TRBJ2-1, with 7 bases fitting TRBD2. The CDR3 has 13 amino acids. V lost 3 bases to trimming and J lost 12 bases; unmatched junction nucleotides: 9. Germline V CDR1 and CDR2: SGDLS, YYNGEE. For the CDR3, the DNA is TGTGCCAGCAGCGACCTGGGACTACTCAGGCAGTTCTTC. It codes for CASSDLGLLRQFF.

This sequence joins TRBV7-8 and TRBJ2-2; no clear D gene. Germline lookup yields CDR1 SGHVS and CDR2 FQNEAQ. The CDR3 sequence is 15 residues long. Trimming took 2 bases from V and 4 from J, leaving 11 bases between them. CDR3 residues: CASSLSYPPTGELFF. The CDR3 DNA is TGTGCCAGCAGCTTATCCTATCCACCCACCGGGGAGCTGTTTTTT.

The chain couples TRBV4-1 to TRBJ2-1, with D possibly matching TRBD2 (6 bases). The ends were cut back, 1 base at V and 8 bases at J, with 9 bases in the middle. Germline CDR1 reads MGHRA; CDR2 reads YSYEKL. The CDR3 has 13 amino acids. The CDR3 DNA follows: TGCGCCAGCAGCCAAGGCCGGGGGTATGAGCAGTTCTTC. Translation: CASSQGRGYEQFF.

V is TRBV7-2 and J is TRBJ2-5, with 11 bases that match TRBD2. This CDR3 is built from 17 residues. With V trimmed by 2 bases and J by 6 bases, 11 bases remained unmatched. Germline-derived CDR1 and CDR2 are SGHTA and FQGNSA. The CDR3 region has the DNA TGTGCCAGCAGCTTATATCGACTTAGCGGGGGGGCGAAGACCCAGTACTTC. It yields the protein CASSLYRLSGGAKTQYF.

The rearrangement uses TRBV5-1 and TRBJ2-3; no definite D call. This CDR3 region has 13 residues. V shed 1 base and J shed 2 bases, with 5 bases lying between them. Germline V lookup: CDR1 SGHRS, CDR2 YFSETQ. The CDR3 sequence: CASSLQITDTQYF. CDR3 in DNA: TGCGCCAGCAGCTTGCAGATCACAGATACGCAGTATTTT.

In the case of this clone: This CDR3 is also generated by other DNA sequences in the sample. This chain joins TRBV30 and TRBJ1-3; a possible D gene is TRBD1 (6 bases). The CDR3 covers 13 residues. V was cut by 1 base and J by 2 bases, with 6 bases left in between. Germline V gives CDR1 GTSNPN, CDR2 SVGIG (reference sequence). The CDR3 sequence: CAWSGTAGNTIYF. CDR3 nucleotides: TGTGCCTGGAGTGGGACAGCTGGAAACACCATATATTTT.

This chain joins TRBV2 and TRBJ2-5, with TRBD1 as a possible D gene (6 bases). V lost 1 base and J lost 4, with 13 bases in between. The germline gives CDR1 SNHLY, CDR2 FYNNEI. The CDR3 extends over 15 amino acids. The CDR3 here is CASSEGGQPLETQYF. In DNA, the CDR3 is TGTGCCAGCAGTGAAGGGGGACAACCCCTAGAGACCCAGTACTTC.

The gene calls are TRBV19 and TRBJ1-2; D possibly corresponds to TRBD1 (5 bases). Germline CDR1 reads LNHDA; CDR2 reads SQIVND (reference sequence). This CDR3 is 15 amino acids long. V shed 3 bases and J shed 3 bases, with 14 bases lying between them. The CDR3 protein is CASSMQRGMDYGYTF. The DNA for the CDR3 is TGTGCCAGTAGTATGCAAAGGGGTATGGACTATGGCTACACCTTC.

V usage is TRBV9 and J usage is TRBJ2-5, with 7 bases that match TRBD2. V lost 2 bases and J lost 1; bases outside the gene matches: 5. Germline loops: CDR1 SGDLS, CDR2 YYNGEE. The CDR3 loop spans 15 amino acids. Written as DNA, the CDR3 is TGTGCCAGCAGCGTGGCGGGGGACCCCCAAGAGACCCAGTACTTC. Translation: CASSVAGDPQETQYF.

The chain joins TRBV27 to TRBJ2-1, with 8 bases identical to TRBD1. Germline V lookup: CDR1 MNHEY, CDR2 SMNVEV (reference sequence). V shed 4 bases, J shed 2 bases, and the junction held 10 bases outside the gene matches. The CDR3 length is 17 residues. This chain's CDR3 is CASSSLKTGGPYNEQFF. CDR3 nucleotides: TGTGCCAGCAGTTCGTTAAAAACAGGGGGACCCTACAATGAGCAGTTCTTC.

This clone was seen more than once but under ten times. This chain uses TRBV28 with TRBJ1-5; D might be TRBD1 (5 bases). Per germline, CDR1 MDHEN and CDR2 SYDVKM. The CDR3 consists of 14 residues. V was clipped by 3 bases and J by 1 base, with 7 bases between them. The CDR3 here is CASSLKGSNQPQHF. In DNA form, the CDR3 reads TGTGCCAGCAGTTTGAAGGGGAGCAATCAGCCCCAGCATTTT. The full variable domain, completed using reference TRBV28 and TRBJ1-5, is DVKVTQSSRYLVKRTGEKVFLECVQDMDHENMFWYRQDPGLGLRLIYFSYDVKMKEKGDIPEGYSVSREKKERFSLILESASTNQTSMYLCASSLKGSNQPQHFGDGTRLSIL.

The V gene is TRBV18, the J gene TRBJ2-7; the match to TRBD1 covers 9 bases. Germline loops: CDR1 KGHSH, CDR2 LQKENI. The V segment lost 3 bases and the J segment 7 bases; nucleotides outside the gene matches: 16. This CDR3 contains 17 residues. The DNA for the CDR3 is TGTGCCAGCTCACCTTACCAGGGGGACAGGGCATTGGGGGAGCAGTACTTC. Residues: CASSPYQGDRALGEQYF. The entire variable domain, with the rest obtained from reference TRBV18 and TRBJ2-7, is as follows: NAGVMQNPRHLVRRRGQEARLRCSPMKGHSHVYWYRQLPEEGLKFMVYLQKENIIDESGMPKERFSAEFPKEGPSILRIQQVVRGDSAAYFCASSPYQGDRALGEQYFGPGTRLTVT.

This chain uses TRBV27 with TRBJ1-6; TRBD1 matches at 11 bases. There are 15 residues in the CDR3. Germline trimming cut 3 bases from V and 10 bases from J; bases unmatched to any gene: 5. The germline CDR1 and CDR2 sequences are MNHEY and SMNVEV (reference sequence). CDR3 sequence: CASSFAGQGASPLHF. CDR3 DNA: TGTGCCAGCAGTTTTGCAGGACAGGGGGCGTCACCCCTCCACTTT.

J is TRBJ1-3 and V is TRBV7-2; 8 bases match TRBD1. The junction had 5 bases not matched to a gene; V was cut back by 6 bases and J by 4 bases. This CDR3 has 14 amino acids. Germline V gene sequence: CDR1 SGHTA, CDR2 FQGNSA. The CDR3 DNA sequence: TGTGCCAGCAGACTCAGGGGGCCGGGAAACACCATATATTTT. This gives the protein CASRLRGPGNTIYF.

The J gene is TRBJ1-1, the V gene TRBV9; 8 nucleotides agree with TRBD1. Germline loops: CDR1 SGDLS, CDR2 YYNGEE. The CDR3 has 15 residues. Trimming removed 6 bases from V and 1 base from J; junction bases left unmatched: 8. The CDR3 loop is CASTEGGTGNTEAFF. CDR3 DNA: TGTGCCAGCACCGAAGGAGGGACAGGGAACACTGAAGCTTTCTTT.

The gene calls are TRBV11-3 and TRBJ2-2; TRBD1 might be the D (5 bases). The germline V gene encodes CDR1 SGHNT and CDR2 YENEEA. CDR3 length: 14 amino acids. V was clipped by 5 bases and J by 5 bases, with 12 bases between them. The CDR3 DNA is TGTGCCAGCAGCGAGAATCAGGGTACCGGGGAGCTGTTTTTT. Translated: CASSENQGTGELFF.

The V call is TRBV7-3, the J call TRBJ2-2; 7 positions match TRBD1. The CDR3 is 16 amino acids. Germline assignment: CDR1 SGHTA and CDR2 FQGTGA. The V and J ends lost 6 bases and 2 bases, in that order; junction bases with no gene match: 9. The CDR3 spells CASRDTGTENTGELFF. In DNA form, the CDR3 reads TGTGCCAGCAGAGACACCGGGACAGAAAACACCGGGGAGCTGTTTTTT.